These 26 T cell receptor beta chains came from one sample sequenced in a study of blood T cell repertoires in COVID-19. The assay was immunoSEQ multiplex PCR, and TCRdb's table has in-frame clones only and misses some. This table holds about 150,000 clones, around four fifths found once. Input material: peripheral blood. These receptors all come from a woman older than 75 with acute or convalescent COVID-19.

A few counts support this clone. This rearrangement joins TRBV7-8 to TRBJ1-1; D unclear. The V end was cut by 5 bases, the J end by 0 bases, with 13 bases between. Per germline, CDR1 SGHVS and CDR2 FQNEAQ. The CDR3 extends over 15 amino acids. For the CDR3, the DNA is TGTGCCAGCAGCCCCCCGGGGAGCGTGAACACTGAAGCTTTCTTT. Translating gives CASSPPGSVNTEAFF.

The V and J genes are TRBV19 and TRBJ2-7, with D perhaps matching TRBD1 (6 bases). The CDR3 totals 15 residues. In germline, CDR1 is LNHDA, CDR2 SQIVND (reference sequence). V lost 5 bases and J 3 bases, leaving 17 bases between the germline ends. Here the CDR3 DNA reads TGTGCCAGTAGTTTACAGGGCATGGACAACTACGAGCAGTACTTC. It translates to CASSLQGMDNYEQYF.

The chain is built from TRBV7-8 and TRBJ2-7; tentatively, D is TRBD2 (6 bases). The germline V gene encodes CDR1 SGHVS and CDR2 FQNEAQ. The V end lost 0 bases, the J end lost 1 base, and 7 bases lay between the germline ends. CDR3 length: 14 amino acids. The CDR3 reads CASSLAAGSYEQYF. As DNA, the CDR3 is TGTGCCAGCAGCTTAGCGGCGGGATCCTACGAGCAGTACTTC.

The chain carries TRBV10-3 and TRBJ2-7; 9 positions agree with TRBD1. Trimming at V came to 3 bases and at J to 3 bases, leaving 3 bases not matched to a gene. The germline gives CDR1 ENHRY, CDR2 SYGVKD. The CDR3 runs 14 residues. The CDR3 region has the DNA TGTGCCATCAGTGATGGGGACAGGGTCTACGAGCAGTACTTC. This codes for CAISDGDRVYEQYF.

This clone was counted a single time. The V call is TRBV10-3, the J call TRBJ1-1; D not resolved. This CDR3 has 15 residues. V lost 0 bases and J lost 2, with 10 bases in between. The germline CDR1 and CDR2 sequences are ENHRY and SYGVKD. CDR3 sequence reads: CAISESITVNTEAFF. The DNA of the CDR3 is TGTGCCATCAGTGAGTCTATCACAGTAAACACTGAAGCTTTCTTT.

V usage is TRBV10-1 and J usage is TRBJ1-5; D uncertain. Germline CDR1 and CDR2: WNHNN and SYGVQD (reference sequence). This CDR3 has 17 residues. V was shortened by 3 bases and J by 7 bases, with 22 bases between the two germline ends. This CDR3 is CASSEDSPARLAQPQHF. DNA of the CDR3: TGCGCCAGCAGTGAAGACTCCCCCGCGCGCCTCGCCCAGCCCCAGCATTTT.

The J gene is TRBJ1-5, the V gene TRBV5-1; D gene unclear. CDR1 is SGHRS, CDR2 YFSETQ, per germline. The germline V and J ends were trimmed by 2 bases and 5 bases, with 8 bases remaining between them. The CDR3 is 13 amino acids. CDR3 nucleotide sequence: TGCGCCAGCAGCTTCGGGGAAGATCAGCCCCAGCATTTT. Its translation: CASSFGEDQPQHF. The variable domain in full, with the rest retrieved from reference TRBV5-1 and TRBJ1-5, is KAGVTQTPRYLIKTRGQQVTLSCSPISGHRSVSWYQQTPGQGLQFLFEYFSETQRNKGNFPGRFSGRQFSNSRSEMNVSTLELGDSALYLCASSFGEDQPQHFGDGTRLSIL.

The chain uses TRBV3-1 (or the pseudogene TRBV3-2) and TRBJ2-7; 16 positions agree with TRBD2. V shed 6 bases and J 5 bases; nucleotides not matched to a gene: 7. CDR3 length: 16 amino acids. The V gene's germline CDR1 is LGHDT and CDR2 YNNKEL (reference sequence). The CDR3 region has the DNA TGTGCCAGCAGACCCGGGACTAGCGGGAGGGCTCACGAGCAGTACTTC. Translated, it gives CASRPGTSGRAHEQYF.

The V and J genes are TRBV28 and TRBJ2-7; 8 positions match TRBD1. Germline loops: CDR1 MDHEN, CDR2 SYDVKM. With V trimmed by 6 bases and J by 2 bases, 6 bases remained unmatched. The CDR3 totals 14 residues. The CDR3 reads CASSDQQGAYEQYF. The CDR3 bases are TGTGCCAGCAGCGATCAACAGGGGGCCTACGAGCAGTACTTC.

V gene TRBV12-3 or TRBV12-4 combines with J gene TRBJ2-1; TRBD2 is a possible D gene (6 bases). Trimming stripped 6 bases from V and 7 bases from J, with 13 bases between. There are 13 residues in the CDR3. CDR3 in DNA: TGTGCCAGCAGGGTTCTGGGGGGAAATGAGCAGTTCTTC. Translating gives CASRVLGGNEQFF.

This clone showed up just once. The CDR3 region has the DNA TGTGCCAGCAGTGAAGAACCCGCAGGGGCAGGTGAGCAGTTCTTC. Its translation: CASSEEPAGAGEQFF. The chain carries TRBV2 and TRBJ2-1; the D gene is possibly TRBD1 (6 bases). There are 15 residues in the CDR3. The germline gives CDR1 SNHLY, CDR2 FYNNEI. Trimming stripped 1 base from V and 9 bases from J, with 16 bases between. The full variable domain, rest sourced from reference TRBV2 and TRBJ2-1, is EPEVTQTPSHQVTQMGQEVILRCVPISNHLYFYWYRQILGQKVEFLVSFYNNEISEKSEIFDDQFSVERPDGSNFTLKIRSTKLEDSAMYFCASSEEPAGAGEQFFGPGTRLTVL.

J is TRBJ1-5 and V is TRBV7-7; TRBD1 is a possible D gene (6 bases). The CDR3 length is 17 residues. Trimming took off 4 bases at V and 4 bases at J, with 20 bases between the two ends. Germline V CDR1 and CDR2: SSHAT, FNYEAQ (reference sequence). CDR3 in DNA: TGTGCCAGCAGCTCCCCGGGACACCTTTTGCCTAATCAGCCCCAGCATTTT. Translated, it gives CASSSPGHLLPNQPQHF.

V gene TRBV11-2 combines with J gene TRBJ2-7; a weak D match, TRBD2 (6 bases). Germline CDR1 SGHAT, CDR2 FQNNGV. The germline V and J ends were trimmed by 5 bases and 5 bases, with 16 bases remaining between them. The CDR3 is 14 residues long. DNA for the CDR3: TGTGCCAGCAGCCGACCAAGGAGGGTCCACGAGCAGTACTTC. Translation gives CASSRPRRVHEQYF.

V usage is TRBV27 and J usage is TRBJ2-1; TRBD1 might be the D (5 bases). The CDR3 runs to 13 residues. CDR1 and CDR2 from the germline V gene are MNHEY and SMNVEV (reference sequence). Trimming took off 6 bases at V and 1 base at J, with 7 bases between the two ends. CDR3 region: CASSQGSYNEQFF. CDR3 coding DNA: TGTGCCAGCAGCCAGGGTTCCTACAATGAGCAGTTCTTC.

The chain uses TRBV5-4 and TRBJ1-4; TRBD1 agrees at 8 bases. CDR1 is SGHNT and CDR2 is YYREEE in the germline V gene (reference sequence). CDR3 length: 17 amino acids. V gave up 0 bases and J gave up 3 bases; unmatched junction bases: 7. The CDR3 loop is CASSLDAGGAANEKLFF. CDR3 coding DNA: TGTGCCAGCAGCTTGGATGCAGGGGGCGCAGCTAATGAAAAACTGTTTTTT.

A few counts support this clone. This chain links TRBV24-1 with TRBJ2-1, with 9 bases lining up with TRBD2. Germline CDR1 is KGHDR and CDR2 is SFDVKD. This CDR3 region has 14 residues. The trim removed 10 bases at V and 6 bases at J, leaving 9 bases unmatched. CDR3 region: CATSSGGRANEQFF. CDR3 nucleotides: TGTGCCACAAGTAGTGGCGGGAGGGCCAATGAGCAGTTCTTC.

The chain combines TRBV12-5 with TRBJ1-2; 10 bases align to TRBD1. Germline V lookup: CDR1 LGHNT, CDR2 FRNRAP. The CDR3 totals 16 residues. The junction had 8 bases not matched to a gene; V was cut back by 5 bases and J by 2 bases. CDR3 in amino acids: CASGQWTGGANYGYTF. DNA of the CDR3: TGTGCTAGTGGTCAATGGACAGGGGGGGCCAACTATGGCTACACCTTC.

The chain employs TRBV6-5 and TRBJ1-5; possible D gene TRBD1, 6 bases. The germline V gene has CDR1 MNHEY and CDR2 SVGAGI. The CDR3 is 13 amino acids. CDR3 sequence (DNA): TGTGGTACGAGCGGACAGTTCAATCAGCCCCAGCATTTT. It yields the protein CGTSGQFNQPQHF.

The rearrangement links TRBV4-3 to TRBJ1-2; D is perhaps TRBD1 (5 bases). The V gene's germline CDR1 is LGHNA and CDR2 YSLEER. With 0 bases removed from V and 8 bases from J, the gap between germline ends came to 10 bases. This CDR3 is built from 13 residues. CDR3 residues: CASSQEGVRGYTF. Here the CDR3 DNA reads TGCGCCAGCAGCCAAGAAGGGGTTCGAGGCTACACCTTC.

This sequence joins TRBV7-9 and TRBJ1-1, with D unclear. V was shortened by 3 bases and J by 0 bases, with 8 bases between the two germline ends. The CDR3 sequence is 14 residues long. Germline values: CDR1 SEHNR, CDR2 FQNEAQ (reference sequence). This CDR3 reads CASSFNIMNTEAFF. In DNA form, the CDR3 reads TGTGCCAGCAGCTTTAACATAATGAACACTGAAGCTTTCTTT.

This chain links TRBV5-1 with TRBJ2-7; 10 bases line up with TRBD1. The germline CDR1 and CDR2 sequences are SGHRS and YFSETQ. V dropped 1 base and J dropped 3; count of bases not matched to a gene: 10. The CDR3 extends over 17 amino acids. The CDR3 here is CASSLRDRGNIGYEQYF. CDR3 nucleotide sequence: TGCGCCAGCAGCTTGAGGGACAGGGGTAATATTGGCTACGAGCAGTACTTC.

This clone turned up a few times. The CDR3 loop reads CASSLDGSLGGYTF. The CDR3 DNA is TGTGCCAGCAGCTTAGACGGCAGCTTGGGCGGCTACACCTTC. The V and J genes are TRBV11-1 and TRBJ1-2, with no clear D. V lost 1 base and J 8 bases, leaving 14 bases between the germline ends. This CDR3 has 14 residues. Germline loops: CDR1 SGHAT, CDR2 FQDESV (reference sequence).

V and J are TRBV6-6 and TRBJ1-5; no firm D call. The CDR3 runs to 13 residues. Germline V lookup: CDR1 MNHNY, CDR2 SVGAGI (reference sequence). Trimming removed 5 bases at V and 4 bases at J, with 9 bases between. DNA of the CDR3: TGTGCCAGCAGTCTCCCCAGTAATCAGCCCCAGCATTTT. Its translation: CASSLPSNQPQHF.

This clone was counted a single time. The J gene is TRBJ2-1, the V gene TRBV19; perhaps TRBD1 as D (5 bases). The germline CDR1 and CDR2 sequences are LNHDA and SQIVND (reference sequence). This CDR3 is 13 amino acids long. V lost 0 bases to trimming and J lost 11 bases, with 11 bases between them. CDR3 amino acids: CASSIDQGSKQFF. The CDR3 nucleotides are TGTGCCAGTAGTATAGATCAGGGTTCGAAGCAGTTCTTC.

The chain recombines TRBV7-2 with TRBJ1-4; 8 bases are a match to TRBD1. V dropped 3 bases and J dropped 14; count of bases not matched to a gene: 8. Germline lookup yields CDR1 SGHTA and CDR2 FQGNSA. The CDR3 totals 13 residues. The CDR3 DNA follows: TGTGCCAGCAGCTTGCCCGGGGGACAGGACCTGTTTTTT. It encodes CASSLPGGQDLFF.

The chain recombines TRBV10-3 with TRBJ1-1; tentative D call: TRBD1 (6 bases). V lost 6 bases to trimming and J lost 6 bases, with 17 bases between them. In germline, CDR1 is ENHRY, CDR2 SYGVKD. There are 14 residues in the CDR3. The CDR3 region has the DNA TGTGCCATCAGCAATACAGGGAATTACGCTGAAGCTTTCTTT. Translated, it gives CAISNTGNYAEAFF.